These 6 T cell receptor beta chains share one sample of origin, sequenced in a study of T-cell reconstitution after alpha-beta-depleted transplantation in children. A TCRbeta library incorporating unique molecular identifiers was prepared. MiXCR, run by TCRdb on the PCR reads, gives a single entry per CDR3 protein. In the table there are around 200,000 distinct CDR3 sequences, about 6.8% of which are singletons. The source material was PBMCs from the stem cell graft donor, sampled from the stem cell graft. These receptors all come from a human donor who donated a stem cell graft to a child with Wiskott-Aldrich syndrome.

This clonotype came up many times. The CDR3, as DNA: TGTGCCAGCAGTTACGGAGACAGGGATGAGCAGTTCTTC. Its protein product is CASSYGDRDEQFF. The V gene is TRBV6-5, the J gene TRBJ2-1, with 7 bases aligning to TRBD1. J gave up 8 bases and V 2 bases, and 3 bases lay outside the gene matches. This CDR3 contains 13 residues. Germline V CDR1 and CDR2: MNHEY, SVGAGI.

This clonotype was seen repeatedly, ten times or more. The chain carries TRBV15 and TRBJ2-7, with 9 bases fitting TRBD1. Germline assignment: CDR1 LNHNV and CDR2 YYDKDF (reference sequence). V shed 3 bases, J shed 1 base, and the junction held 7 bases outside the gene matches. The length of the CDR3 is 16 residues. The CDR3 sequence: CATSRPRGTGSYEQYF. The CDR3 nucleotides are TGTGCCACCAGCAGGCCAAGAGGGACAGGGTCCTACGAGCAGTACTTC.

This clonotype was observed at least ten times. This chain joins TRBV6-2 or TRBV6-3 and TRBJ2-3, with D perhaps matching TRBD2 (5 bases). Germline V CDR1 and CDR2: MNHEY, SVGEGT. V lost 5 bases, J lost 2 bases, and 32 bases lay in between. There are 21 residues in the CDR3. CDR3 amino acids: CASSPLIKGVVWAEHTDTQYF. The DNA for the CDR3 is TGTGCCAGCAGTCCTCTAATCAAGGGAGTTGTGTGGGCAGAACACACAGATACGCAGTATTTT.

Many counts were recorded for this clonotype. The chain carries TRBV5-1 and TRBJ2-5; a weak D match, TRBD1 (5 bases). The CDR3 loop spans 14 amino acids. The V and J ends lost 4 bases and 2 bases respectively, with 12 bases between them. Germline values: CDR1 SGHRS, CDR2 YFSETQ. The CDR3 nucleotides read TGCGCCAGCAGCGTCGACAGATTACAAGAGACCCAGTACTTC. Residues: CASSVDRLQETQYF.

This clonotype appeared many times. The CDR3 sequence is CAISEGRGIRADTQYF. The CDR3 nucleotides read TGTGCCATCAGTGAGGGCAGGGGGATAAGGGCAGATACGCAGTATTTT. This sequence joins TRBV10-3 and TRBJ2-3, with TRBD1 matching over 7 bases. This CDR3 spans 16 amino acids. Trimming at V came to 2 bases and at J to 4 bases, leaving 9 bases not matched to a gene. Germline lookup yields CDR1 ENHRY and CDR2 SYGVKD.

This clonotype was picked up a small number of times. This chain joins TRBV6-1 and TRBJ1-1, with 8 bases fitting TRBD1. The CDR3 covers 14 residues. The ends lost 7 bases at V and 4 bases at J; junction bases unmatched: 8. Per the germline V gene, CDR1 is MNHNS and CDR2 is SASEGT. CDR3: CASTPAGQGTEAFF. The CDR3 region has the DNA TGTGCCAGCACCCCCGCCGGACAGGGCACTGAAGCTTTCTTT.